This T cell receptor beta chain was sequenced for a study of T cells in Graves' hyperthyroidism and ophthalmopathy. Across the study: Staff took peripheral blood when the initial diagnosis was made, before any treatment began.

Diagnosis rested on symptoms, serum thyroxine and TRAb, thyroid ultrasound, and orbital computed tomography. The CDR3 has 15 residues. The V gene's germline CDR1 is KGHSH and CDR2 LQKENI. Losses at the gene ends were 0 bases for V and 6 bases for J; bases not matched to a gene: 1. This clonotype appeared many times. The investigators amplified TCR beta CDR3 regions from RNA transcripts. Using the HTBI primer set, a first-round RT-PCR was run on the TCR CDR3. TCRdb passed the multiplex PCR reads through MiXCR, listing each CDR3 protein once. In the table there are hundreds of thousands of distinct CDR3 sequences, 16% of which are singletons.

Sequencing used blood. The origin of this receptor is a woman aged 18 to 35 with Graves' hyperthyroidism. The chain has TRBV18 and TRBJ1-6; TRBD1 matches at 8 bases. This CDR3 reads CASSPPGQANSPLHF. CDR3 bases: TGTGCCAGCTCACCACCGGGACAGGCTAATTCACCCCTCCACTTT.